A single TCR beta chain is shown here with its context. The CDR3 consists of 12 residues. Trimming cost V 2 bases and J 8 bases, with 8 bases left between them. The germline V gene has CDR1 PRHDT and CDR2 FYEKMQ (reference sequence). cDNA prepared by RNA extraction and subsequent reverse transcription served as the template for sequencing. Data came from immunoSEQ multiplex PCR; TCRdb stores just in-frame clones and leaves some out. The sample shows under 250,000 clones, less than 75% of them seen only once. These data are taken from a study of CD8+ T cells in alopecia areata. Treatment described: oral pan-JAK inhibitor, 5-10 mg twice daily.

The V gene is TRBV13, the J gene TRBJ2-3, with TRBD2 as a possible D gene (5 bases). The material was CD4+ T cells sorted from blood, obtained at week 4, from a patient treated with tofacitinib. The origin of this receptor is a human donor with alopecia areata. DNA for the CDR3: TGTGCCAGCAGCTTAAAGGCGGGTACGCAGTATTTT. The encoded protein is CASSLKAGTQYF.